Shown below are 26 T cell receptor beta chains from a single sample sequenced in a study of PD-1 blockade in classical Hodgkin lymphoma. Time point meaning: cycle 4 day 1 (C4D1), after less than seven weeks of nivolumab. Each patient experienced a relapse that followed autologous stem cell transplantation, and brentuximab vedotin exposure varied. CD4+ T cells were purified from thawed PBMCs by negative selection. Measured with immunoSEQ multiplex PCR; TCRdb has only the in-frame clones, and not every one. This table holds tens of thousands of clones, about 86% found once. This sample comprised CD4+ T cells from blood, obtained before the fourth cycle of nivolumab. Receptors originate from a human donor with classical Hodgkin lymphoma.

The V gene is TRBV5-4, the J gene TRBJ2-1; 7 bases align to TRBD2. CDR3 size: 17 residues. Trimming removed 4 bases from V and 2 bases from J; junction bases left unmatched: 12. CDR1 and CDR2 (germline): SGHNT, YYREEE (reference sequence). DNA for the CDR3: TGTGCCAGCAGCCCCCCCCTCCCAGGGAGGGCCTACAATGAGCAGTTCTTC. Its translation: CASSPPLPGRAYNEQFF.

The chain uses TRBV28 and TRBJ2-7; 9 bases align to TRBD1. CDR1 is MDHEN, CDR2 SYDVKM, per germline. Trimming took 8 bases from V and 3 from J; bases not matched to a gene: 14. The CDR3 spans 16 residues. CDR3 bases: TGTGCCAGCCACTCCCCTTCACAGGGGGCCAACTACGAGCAGTACTTC. It specifies CASHSPSQGANYEQYF.

This sequence joins TRBV7-2 and TRBJ2-4; TRBD1 matches at 8 bases. The germline V gene encodes CDR1 SGHTA and CDR2 FQGNSA. Unmatched junction bases numbered 7, after V lost 4 bases and J lost 2 bases. The CDR3 is 16 amino acids. The DNA of the CDR3 is TGTGCCAGCAGCTGGGTGACAGGGGTAACCAAAAACATTCAGTACTTC. It yields the protein CASSWVTGVTKNIQYF.

The chain links TRBV5-1 to TRBJ1-2, with 8 bases lining up with TRBD1. From germline, CDR1 is SGHRS and CDR2 YFSETQ. Unmatched junction bases numbered 6, after V lost 0 bases and J lost 5 bases. CDR3 length equals 15 residues. CDR3 DNA: TGCGCCAGCAGCTTGGCAGGACAGGGCCCTTATGGCTACACCTTC. This codes for CASSLAGQGPYGYTF.

The chain recombines TRBV18 with TRBJ1-4; D not certain. This CDR3 contains 14 residues. V was cut by 4 bases and J by 0 bases, with 6 bases left in between. The germline V gene encodes CDR1 KGHSH and CDR2 LQKENI. The DNA for the CDR3 is TGTGCCAGCTCACTCTCCGCAACTAATGAAAAACTGTTTTTT. It yields the protein CASSLSATNEKLFF.

This chain uses TRBV5-1 with TRBJ2-5; a weak D match, TRBD1 (5 bases). There are 11 residues in the CDR3. Germline assignment: CDR1 SGHRS and CDR2 YFSETQ. V shed 3 bases and J shed 5 bases, with 5 bases lying between them. CDR3 residues: CASSSGETQYF. For the CDR3, the DNA is TGCGCCAGCAGCTCAGGGGAGACCCAGTACTTC.

The V call is TRBV6-5, the J call TRBJ1-1; D may be TRBD1 (5 bases). The CDR3 runs to 15 residues. V lost 5 bases and J 0 bases, leaving 13 bases between the germline ends. Germline V lookup: CDR1 MNHEY, CDR2 SVGAGI. The DNA for the CDR3 is TGTGCCAGCAGTCCCGGGGCCCCTTTGAACACTGAAGCTTTCTTT. Translated, it gives CASSPGAPLNTEAFF.

The chain carries TRBV28 and TRBJ2-3; 7 bases match TRBD2. Germline V gene sequence: CDR1 MDHEN, CDR2 SYDVKM. This CDR3 comprises 18 residues. V gave up 3 bases and J gave up 3 bases; unmatched junction bases: 15. The CDR3 DNA is TGTGCCAGCAGTTTGCCCCGGATTAACTGGGAGGGGACAGATACGCAGTATTTT. It codes for CASSLPRINWEGTDTQYF.

J is TRBJ2-2 and V is TRBV28; the D is unclear. The CDR3 sequence is 16 residues long. Looked up from germline, CDR1 is MDHEN and CDR2 is SYDVKM. V was shortened by 6 bases and J by 0 bases, with 14 bases between the two germline ends. The CDR3 reads CASSRAGSPNTGELFF. CDR3 DNA: TGTGCCAGCAGCCGAGCAGGAAGCCCGAACACCGGGGAGCTGTTTTTT.

This chain joins TRBV4-1 and TRBJ2-7; perhaps D is TRBD1 or TRBD2 (6 bases each). Germline assignment: CDR1 MGHRA and CDR2 YSYEKL. Trimming took 0 bases from V and 6 from J, leaving 18 bases between them. This CDR3 has 16 amino acids. The CDR3 region is CASSQEAASGAREQYF. The CDR3 coding sequence is TGCGCCAGCAGCCAAGAGGCAGCGTCGGGGGCCCGCGAGCAGTACTTC.

The V and J genes are TRBV5-6 and TRBJ2-7, with 12 bases that match TRBD2. Germline V gives CDR1 SGHDT, CDR2 YYEEEE. With 5 bases clipped from V and 0 bases from J, the junction kept 6 bases outside the gene matches. CDR3 size: 16 residues. For the CDR3, the DNA is TGTGCCAGCAGGCACGGGGGACTAGCGGGCTCCTACGAGCAGTACTTC. Its protein is CASRHGGLAGSYEQYF.

The genes are TRBV28 and TRBJ2-3, with 7 nucleotides matching TRBD1. V was clipped by 10 bases and J by 4 bases; unmatched bases: 8. The CDR3 extends over 13 amino acids. CDR1 is MDHEN, CDR2 SYDVKM, per germline. The DNA of the CDR3 is TGTGCCATAGAACAGGGGACCCCAGATACGCAGTATTTT. Amino acids: CAIEQGTPDTQYF.

The chain is built from TRBV28 and TRBJ2-3; 7 bases are a match to TRBD1. This CDR3 is 15 amino acids long. The trim removed 6 bases at V and 5 bases at J, leaving 11 bases unmatched. CDR1 MDHEN and CDR2 SYDVKM come from the germline V gene. The CDR3 nucleotides read TGTGCCAGCAGACCGGGACAGTATGGAGGAGATACGCAGTATTTT. It yields the protein CASRPGQYGGDTQYF.

A single count supports this clone. The V gene is TRBV2, the J gene TRBJ1-5; D is unresolved. V dropped 6 bases and J dropped 0 bases, with 9 bases sitting between them. The CDR3 is made up of 14 amino acids. Looked up from germline, CDR1 is SNHLY and CDR2 is FYNNEI. CDR3 protein: CASREFVSNQPQHF. CDR3 coding DNA: TGTGCCAGCAGAGAATTCGTTAGCAATCAGCCCCAGCATTTT. The variable domain in full, with the rest retrieved from reference TRBV2 and TRBJ1-5, is EPEVTQTPSHQVTQMGQEVILRCVPISNHLYFYWYRQILGQKVEFLVSFYNNEISEKSEIFDDQFSVERPDGSNFTLKIRSTKLEDSAMYFCASREFVSNQPQHFGDGTRLSIL.

The chain uses TRBV11-2 and TRBJ2-2; D call uncertain. Germline V lookup: CDR1 SGHAT, CDR2 FQNNGV. Trimming removed 1 base at V and 0 bases at J, with 9 bases between. This CDR3 spans 16 amino acids. The CDR3 DNA reads as TGTGCCAGCAGCTTAGTTGGGTTCGCGAACACCGGGGAGCTGTTTTTT. This encodes CASSLVGFANTGELFF.

CDR3 sequence: CASSIQLGSDTQYF. The CDR3 DNA is TGTGCCAGCAGCATACAACTAGGATCAGATACGCAGTATTTT. This chain connects TRBV21-1 to TRBJ2-3; the D call in the table, TRBD2, was not verified against the DNA. TRBV21-1 is given as a pseudogene. CDR3 length: 14 residues.

The chain is built from TRBV4-2 and TRBJ2-2, with 8 bases that match TRBD2. The length of the CDR3 is 20 residues. Germline V gene sequence: CDR1 LGHNA, CDR2 YNFKEQ. J was trimmed by 2 bases and V by 4 bases; bases with no gene match: 18. CDR3 in amino acids: CASSRGYGGSGVLNTGELFF. The CDR3 DNA is TGTGCCAGCAGCCGGGGATATGGAGGTAGCGGGGTACTCAACACCGGGGAGCTGTTTTTT.

A single count supports this clone. The V call is TRBV7-9, the J call TRBJ2-3, with D perhaps matching TRBD2 (6 bases). The CDR3 loop spans 15 amino acids. Germline V gene data show CDR1 as SEHNR and CDR2 as FQNEAQ (reference sequence). V shed 7 bases and J shed 3 bases, with 17 bases lying between them. The CDR3 bases are TGTGCCAGCATCGGTGGGGCGGGGCCAACAGATACGCAGTATTTT. Its translation is CASIGGAGPTDTQYF.

This clone was counted a few times. This chain uses TRBV6-1 with TRBJ1-6; 7 nucleotides line up with TRBD1. V shed 4 bases, J shed 0 bases, and the junction held 6 bases outside the gene matches. In germline, CDR1 is MNHNS, CDR2 SASEGT. The CDR3 runs to 17 residues. The CDR3 DNA follows: TGTGCCAGCAGTGGGACAGGCAAAAGCTCCTATAATTCACCCCTCCACTTT. Translating gives CASSGTGKSSYNSPLHF.

V usage is TRBV5-1 and J usage is TRBJ2-7; D is tentatively TRBD1 or TRBD2 (5 bases each). CDR3 length: 15 residues. Germline values: CDR1 SGHRS, CDR2 YFSETQ. Between the trimmed V and J ends, which lost 2 bases and 3 bases, there was a span of 15 bases. The DNA of the CDR3 is TGCGCCAGCAGCTTTGGGGACGACAGAGACTACGAGCAGTACTTC. This encodes CASSFGDDRDYEQYF.

This chain links TRBV11-1 with TRBJ2-7; possible D gene TRBD2, 5 bases. Germline CDR1 reads SGHAT; CDR2 reads FQDESV (reference sequence). The germline V and J ends were trimmed by 0 bases and 2 bases, with 8 bases remaining between them. There are 14 residues in the CDR3. The CDR3 reads CASSLARETYEQYF. The CDR3 region has the DNA TGTGCCAGCAGCTTAGCGAGGGAAACCTACGAGCAGTACTTC. The full variable domain, rest sourced from reference TRBV11-1 and TRBJ2-7, is EAEVAQSPRYKITEKSQAVAFWCDPISGHATLYWYRQILGQGPELLVQFQDESVVDDSQLPKDRFSAERLKGVDSTLKIQPAELGDSAMYLCASSLARETYEQYFGPGTRLTVT.

The V and J genes are TRBV5-1 and TRBJ2-6; the D gene could be TRBD1 or TRBD2 (5 bases each). V dropped 2 bases and J dropped 4 bases, with 7 bases sitting between them. This CDR3 contains 14 residues. Looked up from germline, CDR1 is SGHRS and CDR2 is YFSETQ. The chain's CDR3 is CASSLGDGANVLTF. The CDR3 coding sequence is TGCGCCAGCAGCTTAGGGGACGGGGCCAACGTCCTGACTTTC.

V is TRBV11-2 and J is TRBJ2-7; D may correspond to TRBD1 or TRBD2 (6 bases each). The CDR3 extends over 14 amino acids. The V gene lost 6 bases and the J gene lost 1 base, with 13 bases spanning the gap. CDR1 is SGHAT, CDR2 FQNNGV, per germline. The chain's CDR3 is CASRITGTSYEQYF. Here the CDR3 DNA reads TGTGCCAGCAGGATCACAGGGACTTCCTACGAGCAGTACTTC.

This clone was counted a few times. The chain carries TRBV21-1 and TRBJ2-4; the table assigns TRBD2, which was not confirmed against the DNA. TRBV21-1 constitutes a pseudogene. The CDR3 consists of 18 residues. CDR3 DNA: TGTGCCAGCAGCAGCGGGACTAGTTCTACTCTGGCTAAAAACATTCAGTACTTC. The encoded protein is CASSSGTSSTLAKNIQYF.

A single count supports this clone. The chain has TRBV10-2 and TRBJ2-3; D call uncertain. The CDR3 length is 13 residues. Trimming left V 3 bases short and J 0 bases short, with 4 bases between. The germline V gene encodes CDR1 WSHSY and CDR2 SAAADI. Here the CDR3 DNA reads TGCGCCAGCAGTGACCCTAGCACAGATACGCAGTATTTT. Translated, it gives CASSDPSTDTQYF.

V is TRBV29-1 and J is TRBJ1-1, with D perhaps TRBD1 (6 bases). Germline assignment: CDR1 SQVTM and CDR2 ANQGSEA. The CDR3 is made up of 13 amino acids. The germline V and J ends were trimmed by 7 bases and 1 base, with 13 bases remaining between them. The CDR3 DNA reads as TGCAGCGGGGGGGGGACATCGAACACTGAAGCTTTCTTT. It encodes CSGGGTSNTEAFF.